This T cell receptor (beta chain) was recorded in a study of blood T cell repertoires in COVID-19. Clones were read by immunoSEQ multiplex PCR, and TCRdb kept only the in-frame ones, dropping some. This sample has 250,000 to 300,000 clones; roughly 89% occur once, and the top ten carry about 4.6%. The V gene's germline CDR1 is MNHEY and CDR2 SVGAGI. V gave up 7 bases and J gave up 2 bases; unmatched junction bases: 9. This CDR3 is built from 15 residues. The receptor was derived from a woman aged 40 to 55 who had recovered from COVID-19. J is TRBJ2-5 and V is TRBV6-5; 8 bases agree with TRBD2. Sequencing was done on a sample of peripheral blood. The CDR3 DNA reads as TGTGCCAGCACCGGGGGGACTAGTAGACAAGAGACCCAGTACTTC. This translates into CASTGGTSRQETQYF.